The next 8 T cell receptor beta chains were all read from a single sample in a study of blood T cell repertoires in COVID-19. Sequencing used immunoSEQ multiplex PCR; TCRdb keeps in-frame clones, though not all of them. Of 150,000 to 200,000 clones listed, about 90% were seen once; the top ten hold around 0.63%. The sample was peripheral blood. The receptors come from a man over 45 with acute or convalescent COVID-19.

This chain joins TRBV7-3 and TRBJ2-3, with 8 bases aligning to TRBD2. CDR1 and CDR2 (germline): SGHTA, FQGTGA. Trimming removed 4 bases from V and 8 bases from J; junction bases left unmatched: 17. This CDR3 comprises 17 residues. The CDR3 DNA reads TGTGCCAGCAGCTCGTTAGCGGGAAGCCCCGGGGGGACTACGCAGTATTTT. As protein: CASSSLAGSPGGTTQYF.

The CDR3 sequence is CASSEKGNEKLFF. CDR3 DNA sequence: TGTGCCAGCAGTGAAAAGGGGAATGAAAAACTGTTTTTT. The chain has TRBV6-1 and TRBJ1-4; D is perhaps TRBD1 (5 bases). Germline values: CDR1 MNHNS, CDR2 SASEGT. CDR3 length: 13 amino acids. The V end lost 2 bases, the J end lost 5 bases, and 6 bases lay between the germline ends.

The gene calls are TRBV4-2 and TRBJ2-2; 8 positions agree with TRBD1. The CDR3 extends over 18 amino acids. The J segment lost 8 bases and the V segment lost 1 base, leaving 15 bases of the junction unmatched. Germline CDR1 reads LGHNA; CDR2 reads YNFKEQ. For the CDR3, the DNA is TGTGCCAGCAGCCAAGCGTCGGGGACAGGCGCAGAGGTAGGGGAGCTGTTTTTT. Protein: CASSQASGTGAEVGELFF.

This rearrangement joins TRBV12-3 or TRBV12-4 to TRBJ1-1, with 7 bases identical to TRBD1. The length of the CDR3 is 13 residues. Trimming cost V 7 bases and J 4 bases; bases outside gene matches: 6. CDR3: CASNRQGGTEAFF. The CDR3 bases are TGTGCCAGCAACAGACAGGGTGGCACTGAAGCTTTCTTT.

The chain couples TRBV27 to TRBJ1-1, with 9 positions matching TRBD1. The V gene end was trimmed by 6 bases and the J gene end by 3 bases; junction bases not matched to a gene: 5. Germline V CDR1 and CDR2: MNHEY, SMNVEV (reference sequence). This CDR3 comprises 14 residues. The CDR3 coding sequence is TGTGCCAGCAGCCTGGACAGGGGATACACTGAAGCTTTCTTT. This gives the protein CASSLDRGYTEAFF.

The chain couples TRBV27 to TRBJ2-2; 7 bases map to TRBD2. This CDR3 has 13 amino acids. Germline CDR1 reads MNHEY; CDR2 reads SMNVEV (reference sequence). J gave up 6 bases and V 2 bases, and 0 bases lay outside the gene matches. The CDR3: CASSLGGAGELFF. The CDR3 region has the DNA TGTGCCAGCAGTTTAGGGGGGGCCGGGGAGCTGTTTTTT.

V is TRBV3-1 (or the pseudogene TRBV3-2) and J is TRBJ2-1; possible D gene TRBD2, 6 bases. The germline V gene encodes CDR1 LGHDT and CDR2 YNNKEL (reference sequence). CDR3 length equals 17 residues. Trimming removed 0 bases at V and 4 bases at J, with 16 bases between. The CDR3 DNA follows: TGTGCCAGCAGCCAAGAGTGGGGGGACCGCATTTACAATGAGCAGTTCTTC. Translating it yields CASSQEWGDRIYNEQFF.

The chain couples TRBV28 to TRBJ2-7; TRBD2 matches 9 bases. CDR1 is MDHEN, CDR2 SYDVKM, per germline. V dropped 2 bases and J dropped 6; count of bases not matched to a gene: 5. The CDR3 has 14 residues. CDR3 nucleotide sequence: TGTGCCAGCAGTTTAGCGGGAGGGCCTAGCGAGCAGTACTTC. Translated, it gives CASSLAGGPSEQYF. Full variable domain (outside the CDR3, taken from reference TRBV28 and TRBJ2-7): DVKVTQSSRYLVKRTGEKVFLECVQDMDHENMFWYRQDPGLGLRLIYFSYDVKMKEKGDIPEGYSVSREKKERFSLILESASTNQTSMYLCASSLAGGPSEQYFGPGTRLTVT.